The 6 T cell receptor beta chains reported below all come from one sample, sequenced in a study of blood T cell repertoires in COVID-19. Sequenced by immunoSEQ multiplex PCR; TCRdb stores in-frame clones only, minus some. The table has approximately 91,000 clones, 60% to 85% seen once. The sample comprised peripheral blood. The receptors were sampled from a woman of 80 years or more with acute or convalescent COVID-19.

The rearrangement joins TRBV6-5 to TRBJ1-6; 7 bases map to TRBD1. With 5 bases clipped from V and 7 bases from J, the junction kept 8 bases outside the gene matches. The CDR3 has 15 amino acids. Germline assignment: CDR1 MNHEY and CDR2 SVGAGI. DNA of the CDR3: TGTGCCAGCAGTCACGACAGGGCTCCGAATTCACCCCTCCACTTT. This codes for CASSHDRAPNSPLHF.

The rearrangement uses TRBV19 and TRBJ1-2; TRBD1 matches at 7 bases. The CDR3 runs to 14 residues. The junction had 11 bases not matched to a gene; V was cut back by 9 bases and J by 4 bases. The V gene's germline CDR1 is LNHDA and CDR2 SQIVND (reference sequence). The DNA of the CDR3 is TGTGCCAGCAGGGATAGGGGGCCCTTCTATGGCTACACCTTC. This sequence encodes CASRDRGPFYGYTF.

V gene TRBV6-1 combines with J gene TRBJ1-2; a weak D match, TRBD1 (5 bases). The CDR3 length is 14 residues. V was cut by 3 bases and J by 4 bases, with 12 bases left in between. CDR1 and CDR2 (germline): MNHNS, SASEGT. Here the CDR3 reads CASSEGRVGYGYTF. The CDR3 nucleotides are TGTGCCAGCAGTGAGGGCAGGGTGGGCTATGGCTACACCTTC.

V and J are TRBV7-9 and TRBJ2-7; tentatively, D is TRBD1 (5 bases). Germline V gene lookup returns CDR1 SEHNR and CDR2 FQNEAQ (reference sequence). The germline V and J ends were trimmed by 1 base and 0 bases, with 10 bases remaining between them. The CDR3 is made up of 15 amino acids. CDR3 DNA sequence: TGTGCCAGCAGCTTAGACAGGACGGGCTCCTACGAGCAGTACTTC. Translation gives CASSLDRTGSYEQYF.

The chain links TRBV7-9 to TRBJ2-3; 11 positions match TRBD2. Germline values: CDR1 SEHNR, CDR2 FQNEAQ (reference sequence). Trimming removed 3 bases from V and 4 bases from J; junction bases left unmatched: 0. This CDR3 has 14 residues. CDR3 protein: CASSFSGGADTQYF. The DNA for the CDR3 is TGTGCCAGCAGCTTTAGCGGGGGGGCAGATACGCAGTATTTT.

The J gene is TRBJ1-3, the V gene TRBV9, with D tentatively TRBD1 (5 bases). Deletions cut 4 bases from V and 4 bases from J, with 18 bases between. The CDR3 runs 16 residues. CDR1 is SGDLS, CDR2 YYNGEE, per germline. The CDR3 loop is CASSPTGRGSGNTIYF. The CDR3 DNA follows: TGTGCCAGCAGCCCAACCGGGCGGGGGAGCGGAAACACCATATATTTT.